This entry lists 10 T cell receptor beta chains sequenced from one sample in a study of lung T cells in sarcoidosis with Löfgren's syndrome. One entry per CDR3 protein, called by TCRdb with MiXCR from the reads. The table lists some 65,000 distinct CDR3 sequences, 21% of them singletons. The sequenced sample was CD4+ T cells from PBMCs. These receptors all come from a human donor with sarcoidosis (Löfgren's syndrome or another form), or a control subject (not recorded which).

This clonotype appeared many times. This sequence joins TRBV25-1 and TRBJ1-1; D is unresolved. The ends were cut back, 6 bases at V and 8 bases at J, with 13 bases in the middle. This CDR3 is 12 amino acids long. Germline CDR1 is MGHDK and CDR2 is SYGVNS. The CDR3 bases are TGTGCCAGCAGGGCGGACGGCCTCGAAGCTTTCTTT. It encodes CASRADGLEAFF.

The gene calls are TRBV3-1 and TRBJ1-3; D gene uncertain. The V end lost 1 base, the J end lost 0 bases, and 7 bases lay between the germline ends. Germline assignment: CDR1 LGHDT and CDR2 YNNKEL (reference sequence). This CDR3 comprises 15 residues. In DNA, the CDR3 is TGTGCCAGCAGCCAAGGTTACAACTCTGGAAACACCATATATTTT. Amino acids: CASSQGYNSGNTIYF.

This clonotype was seen a handful of times. The chain links TRBV7-9 to TRBJ1-5, with TRBD1 as a possible D gene (6 bases). Per germline, CDR1 SEHNR and CDR2 FQNEAQ (reference sequence). The CDR3 has 14 amino acids. V gave up 5 bases and J gave up 3 bases, with 11 bases separating them. Written as DNA, the CDR3 is TGTGCCAGCAGCGCCACAGGGTACAATCAGCCCCAGCATTTT. It encodes CASSATGYNQPQHF.

This clonotype ranks as medium-sized. CDR3 nucleotide sequence: TGTGCCAGCAGTTTAAGAAGGGGAGGCCAGCCCCAGCATTTT. It specifies CASSLRRGGQPQHF. The J gene is TRBJ1-5, the V gene TRBV27, with a tentative D call TRBD1 (5 bases). The germline V gene has CDR1 MNHEY and CDR2 SMNVEV (reference sequence). This CDR3 is 14 amino acids long. V was trimmed by 2 bases and J by 7 bases, leaving 12 bases between them.

At least ten counts were recorded for this clonotype. This rearrangement joins TRBV28 to TRBJ1-2; D not resolved. V was pared by 5 bases and J by 6 bases, with 7 bases between. This CDR3 is 11 amino acids long. The V gene's germline CDR1 is MDHEN and CDR2 SYDVKM. As DNA, the CDR3 is TGTGCCAGCAGTGCGCGGGATGGCTACACCTTC. This codes for CASSARDGYTF.

With respect to this clonotype: At one end, the junction sequence differs from germline, possibly due to a read error. The chain carries TRBV3-1 and TRBJ2-3, with 12 bases fitting TRBD2. This CDR3 region has 15 residues. In germline, CDR1 is LGHDT, CDR2 YNNKEL (reference sequence). CDR3 region: CVSSLLAGGPDTQYF. The CDR3 DNA reads TGTGTCAGCAGCCTGCTAGCGGGAGGGCCGGATACGCAGTATTTT.

This chain links TRBV4-3 with TRBJ1-2; D remains unclear. Looked up from germline, CDR1 is LGHNA and CDR2 is YSLEER. V lost 0 bases, J lost 4 bases, and 9 bases lay in between. The CDR3 runs 14 residues. The CDR3 nucleotides read TGCGCCAGCAGCCAAGACCCCAGCCGCTATGGCTACACCTTC. Translated: CASSQDPSRYGYTF.

The chain employs TRBV24-1 and TRBJ2-3; D may match TRBD1 or TRBD2 (5 bases each). Germline values: CDR1 KGHDR, CDR2 SFDVKD. CDR3 size: 18 residues. Trimming left V 2 bases short and J 0 bases short, with 17 bases between. CDR3 nucleotides: TGTGCCACCAGTGATTCACGCCCGGGGCTAGTTAGCACAGATACGCAGTATTTT. This gives the protein CATSDSRPGLVSTDTQYF.

This clonotype was observed many times. The chain is built from TRBV28 and TRBJ2-7, with TRBD1 matching over 7 bases. Trimming removed 5 bases from V and 7 bases from J; junction bases left unmatched: 8. CDR1 MDHEN and CDR2 SYDVKM come from the germline V gene. The CDR3 runs 13 residues. The CDR3 bases are TGTGCCAGCAGTGCCGGGACAGAAGGGGAGCAGTACGTC. Translation: CASSAGTEGEQYV.

This clonotype showed up many times. V gene TRBV28 combines with J gene TRBJ1-5, with D hard to call. Per germline, CDR1 MDHEN and CDR2 SYDVKM. The germline V and J ends were trimmed by 2 bases and 1 base, with 6 bases remaining between them. This CDR3 region has 14 residues. CDR3 in DNA: TGTGCCAGCAGTTTAGGAGGGAGCAATCAGCCCCAGCATTTT. It specifies CASSLGGSNQPQHF.